These T cell receptor beta chains were read from a single sample in a study of T cell responses to AZD1222 COVID-19 vaccine. TCRdb's table, derived via immunoSEQ multiplex PCR, lists solely in-frame clones and lacks some. The repertoire holds over 65,000 clones, with around 85% as singletons. This sample comprised peripheral blood, obtained on day 0 of AZD1222 vaccination. The source of these receptors is an adult in good health. Both conserved end residues are part of each CDR3. The D gene is left open where the match is weak. Clone size is stated in some rows and not others, as once, few, many or a class when expanded.

V gene	D gene	clone size	J gene	CDR3 DNA	CDR3 protein
TRBV10-3	.	once	TRBJ1-1	TGTGCCATCAGTGAAGACAGTGGAATAACTTTCTTT	CAISEDSGITFF
TRBV10-3	TRBD2	.	TRBJ2-5	TGTGCCATCAGTGAGTCAACTGGAATAGCGGGGCAAGAGACCCAGTACTTC	CAISESTGIAGQETQYF
TRBV6-5	.	.	TRBJ1-2	TGTGCCAGCAGGGTAGGGACCACCGACTATGGCTACACCTTC	CASRVGTTDYGYTF
TRBV19	.	.	TRBJ2-2	TGTGCCAGTAGTACCCGGGGGGACAGGAACACCGGGGAGCTGTTTTTT	CASSTRGDRNTGELFF
TRBV10-2	.	few	TRBJ1-5	TGCGCCAGCAGTGAGCAGGGGCGTCAGCCCCAGCATTTT	CASSEQGRQPQHF
TRBV19	.	.	TRBJ1-5	TGTGCCAGTAGTCAAGTTTATAGCAATCAGCCCCAGCATTTT	CASSQVYSNQPQHF
TRBV15	TRBD2	.	TRBJ2-4	TGTGCCACCAGCAGAGATGACCCGACTAGCGGGATAGCCAAAAACATTCAGTACTTC	CATSRDDPTSGIAKNIQYF
TRBV4-2	.	.	TRBJ2-3	TGTGCCAGCAGCCAAGATCGGGACGCAGCTAGCACAGATACGCAGTATTTT	CASSQDRDAASTDTQYF
TRBV3-1/TRBV3-2	.	.	TRBJ2-7	TGTGCCAGCAGCCAAGAAATTCAGGCGCGCTACGAGCAGTACTTC	CASSQEIQARYEQYF
TRBV11-1	TRBD1	.	TRBJ1-1	TGTGCCAGCAGCTCACAGGGGTACCACTCGAACACTGAAGCTTTCTTT	CASSSQGYHSNTEAFF
TRBV6-5	.	.	TRBJ1-2	TGTGCCAGCAGGGAGGGCAACAGTGGTGGCTACACCTTC	CASREGNSGGYTF
TRBV2	.	.	TRBJ1-4	TGTGCCAGCAGTGCAGGGACCTCTAATGAAAAACTGTTTTTT	CASSAGTSNEKLFF
TRBV19	.	.	TRBJ1-5	TGTGCCAGTAGTATCACTAATAGCAATCAGCCCCAGCATTTT	CASSITNSNQPQHF
TRBV30	TRBD2	.	TRBJ2-2	TGTGCCTGGAGGTGGGAGGGGACCGGGGAGCTGTTTTTT	CAWRWEGTGELFF
TRBV12-3/TRBV12-4	.	once	TRBJ1-2	TGTGCCAGCAGCCAGACAGCGGGCTATGGCTACACCTTC	CASSQTAGYGYTF
TRBV19	TRBD2	.	TRBJ2-2	TGTGCCAGTACCCGATGGGGCGGGGGTGACACCGGGGAGCTGTTTTTT	CASTRWGGGDTGELFF
TRBV5-1	TRBD1	once	TRBJ2-7	TGCGCCAGCAGCTTGGAGGGGGCCCCCTACGAGCAGTACTTC	CASSLEGAPYEQYF
TRBV7-9	TRBD2	.	TRBJ2-1	TGTGCCAGCAGCTTAGCGCCCCAAGGACTAGCGGCCTACAATGAGCAGTTCTTC	CASSLAPQGLAAYNEQFF
TRBV24-1	.	.	TRBJ2-7	TGTGCCACCAGTGCCCGTCGGGGAACCGCCTCCTACGAGCAGTACTTC	CATSARRGTASYEQYF
TRBV6-1	.	.	TRBJ1-6	TGTGCCAGCAGTGAAGCTTCGGCCACGGCCTCACCCCTCCACTTT	CASSEASATASPLHF
TRBV29-1	.	.	TRBJ1-2	TGCAGCGTTGCGACAGTCTATGGCTACACCTTC	CSVATVYGYTF
TRBV10-3	TRBD1	few	TRBJ1-5	TGTGCCATCAGCCTTGGGCAGGGGGTCAATCAGCCCCAGCATTTT	CAISLGQGVNQPQHF
TRBV10-3	.	.	TRBJ1-2	TGTGCCATCAGTGAATTCCCCGGGTATAACTATGGCTACACCTTC	CAISEFPGYNYGYTF
TRBV18	.	.	TRBJ1-2	TGTGCCAGCTCACCCTTACCCAGACACGGTGGCTACACCTTC	CASSPLPRHGGYTF
TRBV18	.	once	TRBJ1-5	TGTGCCAGCTCACGAGCACAGAGCAATCAGCCCCAGCATTTT	CASSRAQSNQPQHF
TRBV28	.	once	TRBJ1-5	TGTGCCAGCAGTCCAGGCGGACCGTATAGCAATCAGCCCCAGCATTTT	CASSPGGPYSNQPQHF
TRBV5-1	.	once	TRBJ1-1	TGCGCCAGCAGCTTGGATGGTTATGGTGCTTTCTTT	CASSLDGYGAFF
TRBV28	.	.	TRBJ2-7	TGTGCCAGCAGTGGTGCGTACAAGCAGTACTTC	CASSGAYKQYF
TRBV7-9	.	.	TRBJ2-2	TGTGCCAGCAGCTTAGGGGTTCTTGGGGGATCGGCCGGGGAGCTGTTTTTT	CASSLGVLGGSAGELFF
TRBV7-9	TRBD1	.	TRBJ1-4	TGTGCCAGCAGCCCGACAGGGAGGGATGAAAAACTGTTTTTT	CASSPTGRDEKLFF
TRBV6-5	.	once	TRBJ2-2	TGTGCCAGCAGCCCGGGGCCAGGGGCGTCCGGGGAGCTGTTTTTT	CASSPGPGASGELFF
TRBV18	.	.	TRBJ1-3	TGTGCCAGCTCCTTCATTCAGACAGCCGAGACTGGAAACACCATATATTTT	CASSFIQTAETGNTIYF
TRBV7-2	.	.	TRBJ2-3	TGTGCCAGCGGGAACTACCTCACGAATACGCAGTATTTT	CASGNYLTNTQYF
TRBV19	.	.	TRBJ2-3	TGTGCCAGTAGTAGAACAGGACTTAGCACAGATACGCAGTATTTT	CASSRTGLSTDTQYF
TRBV19	TRBD2	.	TRBJ2-7	TGTGCCAGTAGTACCGGGAGGGAGGACAAGCAGTACTTC	CASSTGREDKQYF
TRBV19	.	.	TRBJ1-1	TGTGCCAGTAGTGTCCCCTTTAGGTCGGGGGACACTGAAGCTTTCTTT	CASSVPFRSGDTEAFF
TRBV18	.	.	TRBJ1-2	TGTGCCAGCTCACCATCGCGGGACGGTAACTATGGCTACACCTTC	CASSPSRDGNYGYTF
TRBV19	.	.	TRBJ2-7	TGTGCCAGTAGTTCCGGACTGGATTACTACGAGCAGTACTTC	CASSSGLDYYEQYF
TRBV7-9	.	.	TRBJ1-1	TGTGCCAGCAGCTTAGTAGGTGGGGACACTGAAGCTTTCTTT	CASSLVGGDTEAFF
TRBV3-1/TRBV3-2	TRBD2	.	TRBJ2-5	TGTGCCAGCAGCATTACTAGCGGGGAGGGGGAGACCCAGTACTTC	CASSITSGEGETQYF
TRBV6-6	.	.	TRBJ1-1	TGTGCCAGCAGCACCCGCAGATGGAACACTGAAGCTTTCTTT	CASSTRRWNTEAFF